Listed below are T cell receptor beta chains from one sample, sequenced in a study of blood T cell repertoires in COVID-19. Produced via immunoSEQ multiplex PCR; TCRdb's table is partial and in-frame only. The data hold 400,000 or so clones, with over 75% observed a single time. Sequenced sample: PBMCs or T cells enriched from blood (not recorded which). These receptors all stem from a man aged 25 to 40 who had recovered from COVID-19. The CDR3 runs from the conserved cysteine through the conserved F or W. D genes are given only for firm matches. Clone size is given for some rows only: seen once, a few or many times, or a class if the clone is expanded.

J,length,V,size,D,DNA,CDR3
TRBJ2-1,17,TRBV5-1,.,TRBD2,TGCGCCAGCAGCCCGGCCACAGCGGGAGTGTCCTACAATGAGCAGTTCTTC,CASSPATAGVSYNEQFF
TRBJ1-5,14,TRBV19,.,.,TGTGCCAGTAGTATATCCATCAACAATCAGCCCCAGCATTTT,CASSISINNQPQHF
TRBJ2-7,14,TRBV3-1/TRBV3-2,.,TRBD2,TGTGCCAGCAGCCAACAGGGACTAGCGGGAGAAAAGTACTTC,CASSQQGLAGEKYF
TRBJ1-4,13,TRBV18,.,TRBD1,TGTGCCAGCTCACTTACAGGGGATGAAAAACTGTTTTTT,CASSLTGDEKLFF
TRBJ2-3,19,TRBV6-1,.,.,TGTGCCAGCAGTGAATTGATCACAGGGGGAGGGCCTGGCACAGATACGCAGTATTTT,CASSELITGGGPGTDTQYF
TRBJ1-1,16,TRBV7-8,.,TRBD1,TGTGCCAGCAGCTTGATTCAGGGGGACGGGGACACTGAAGCTTTCTTT,CASSLIQGDGDTEAFF
TRBJ2-3,15,TRBV5-1,.,.,TGCGCCAGCAGCTTCGGGTCAGTATCCACAGATACGCAGTATTTT,CASSFGSVSTDTQYF
TRBJ1-1,14,TRBV18,few,.,TGTGCCAGCTCACCACCGGCCGTGAACACTGAAGCTTTCTTT,CASSPPAVNTEAFF
TRBJ2-3,12,TRBV6-4,.,.,TGTGCCAGCAGTGCCGCGGAGGGTACGCAGTATTTT,CASSAAEGTQYF
TRBJ2-7,15,TRBV19,.,TRBD2,TGTGCCAGTAGTTTGGCACTAGCGGGAGAATCCGAGCAGTACTTC,CASSLALAGESEQYF
TRBJ2-1,15,TRBV19,.,.,TGTGCCAGTAGTATAGTCGGCCTGACAATCAATGAGCAGTTCTTC,CASSIVGLTINEQFF
TRBJ1-5,15,TRBV7-9,.,.,TGTGCCAGCAGCGGGCCGCGAACAGGAAATCAGCCCCAGCATTTT,CASSGPRTGNQPQHF
TRBJ1-4,12,TRBV12-3/TRBV12-4,.,.,TGTGCCAGCAGTCCGGGGACATTCGAACTGTTTTTT,CASSPGTFELFF
TRBJ1-5,15,TRBV2,.,.,TGTGCCAGCAGAACAGGAAAACTTAGCAATCAGCCCCAGCATTTT,CASRTGKLSNQPQHF
TRBJ2-7,14,TRBV4-1,.,.,TGCGCCAGCAGCCAAGTGGTGGCCAACTACGAGCAGTACTTC,CASSQVVANYEQYF
TRBJ2-3,16,TRBV3-1/TRBV3-2,.,.,TGTGCCAGCAGCCAAGGGTCTCCACAGGGCTCAGATACGCAGTATTTT,CASSQGSPQGSDTQYF
TRBJ2-1,14,TRBV19,.,TRBD2,TGTGCCAGTAGTGGCGGGAGGGTCTACAATGAGCAGTTCTTC,CASSGGRVYNEQFF
TRBJ1-1,14,TRBV5-1,.,.,TGCGCCAGCAGCTTGGCAGGAATGAACACTGAAGCTTTCTTT,CASSLAGMNTEAFF
TRBJ2-7,13,TRBV12-3/TRBV12-4,.,TRBD1,TGTGCCAGCAGTAACAGGGGTCCCTACGAGCAGTACTTC,CASSNRGPYEQYF
TRBJ2-2,18,TRBV5-1,.,TRBD2,TGCGCCAGCAGCGACCGGACTAGCGGGAGTGTTAACACCGGGGAGCTGTTTTTT,CASSDRTSGSVNTGELFF
TRBJ1-3,16,TRBV7-9,.,TRBD1,TGTGCCAGCAGCTTTCAGGGACAGGGGGGCGTAAACACCATATATTTT,CASSFQGQGGVNTIYF
TRBJ1-3,12,TRBV28,.,.,TGTGCCAGCCGTAGTTCTGGAAACACCATATATTTT,CASRSSGNTIYF
TRBJ1-1,14,TRBV18,.,.,TGTGCCAGCTCACCCCAGGGGTTGAACACTGAAGCTTTCTTT,CASSPQGLNTEAFF
TRBJ2-7,18,TRBV24-1,.,TRBD2,TGTGCCACCAGTGATCTCTCCCCCGGGGGAGCGGGGGTCGGCGAGCAGTACTTC,CATSDLSPGGAGVGEQYF
TRBJ2-1,15,TRBV4-1,.,TRBD2,TGCGCCAGCAGTAGCGGGAGTCTCTCCTACAATGAGCAGTTCTTC,CASSSGSLSYNEQFF
TRBJ2-2,16,TRBV7-9,once,.,TGTGCCAGCAGGCTTACCCTAGCTGTGAACACCGGGGAGCTGTTTTTT,CASRLTLAVNTGELFF
TRBJ1-1,13,TRBV20-1,.,.,TGCAGTGCTAGTGTGGGGAAGAGGGCTGAAGCTTTCTTT,CSASVGKRAEAFF
TRBJ2-1,18,TRBV4-1,.,.,TGCGCCAGCAGCCAAGATCTCCAGGTGGGAGCCACCTACAATGAGCAGTTCTTC,CASSQDLQVGATYNEQFF
TRBJ1-6,15,TRBV30,.,.,TGTGCCTGGAGTTTGGAGGGAACCTCTACCTCACCCCTCCACTTT,CAWSLEGTSTSPLHF
TRBJ2-5,13,TRBV14,.,.,TGTGCCAGCAAGGAGGGGAGTCAAGAGACCCAGTACTTC,CASKEGSQETQYF
TRBJ1-1,15,TRBV7-2,.,.,TGTGCCAGCAGCCCCTCCTCCAGGGGGAACACTGAAGCTTTCTTT,CASSPSSRGNTEAFF
TRBJ1-5,15,TRBV27,.,TRBD1,TGTGCCAGCAGTTTGGGGACAGGGATTAATCAGCCCCAGCATTTT,CASSLGTGINQPQHF
TRBJ2-7,14,TRBV15,once,.,TGTGCCACCACCACGGGGTGGGGCTCCTACGAGCAGTACTTC,CATTTGWGSYEQYF
TRBJ1-1,16,TRBV5-1,.,TRBD1,TGCGCCAGCAGCTTGGGGACAGGGGGAGGGGACACTGAAGCTTTCTTT,CASSLGTGGGDTEAFF
TRBJ1-1,16,TRBV18,.,TRBD1,TGTGCCAGCTCACCCATCCCGGACAGGGGCTACACTGAAGCTTTCTTT,CASSPIPDRGYTEAFF
TRBJ2-7,14,TRBV28,.,.,TGTGCCAGCAGAAGGGGGATCCCTACCGCGGAGCAGTACTTC,CASRRGIPTAEQYF
TRBJ1-1,11,TRBV12-5,.,.,TGTGCTAGTGGCGACAGAGGTGAAGCTTTCTTT,CASGDRGEAFF
TRBJ1-1,14,TRBV6-5,.,.,TGTGCCAGCAGTTTAAGACAAATGAACACTGAAGCTTTCTTT,CASSLRQMNTEAFF
TRBJ1-6,15,TRBV27,.,TRBD1,TGTGCCAGCAGTCCCCCCCAGGGGGCTAATTCACCCCTCCACTTT,CASSPPQGANSPLHF
TRBJ2-7,13,TRBV28,.,.,TGTGCCAGCAGGAAGTCAGGCCGCGACGAGCAGTACTTC,CASRKSGRDEQYF